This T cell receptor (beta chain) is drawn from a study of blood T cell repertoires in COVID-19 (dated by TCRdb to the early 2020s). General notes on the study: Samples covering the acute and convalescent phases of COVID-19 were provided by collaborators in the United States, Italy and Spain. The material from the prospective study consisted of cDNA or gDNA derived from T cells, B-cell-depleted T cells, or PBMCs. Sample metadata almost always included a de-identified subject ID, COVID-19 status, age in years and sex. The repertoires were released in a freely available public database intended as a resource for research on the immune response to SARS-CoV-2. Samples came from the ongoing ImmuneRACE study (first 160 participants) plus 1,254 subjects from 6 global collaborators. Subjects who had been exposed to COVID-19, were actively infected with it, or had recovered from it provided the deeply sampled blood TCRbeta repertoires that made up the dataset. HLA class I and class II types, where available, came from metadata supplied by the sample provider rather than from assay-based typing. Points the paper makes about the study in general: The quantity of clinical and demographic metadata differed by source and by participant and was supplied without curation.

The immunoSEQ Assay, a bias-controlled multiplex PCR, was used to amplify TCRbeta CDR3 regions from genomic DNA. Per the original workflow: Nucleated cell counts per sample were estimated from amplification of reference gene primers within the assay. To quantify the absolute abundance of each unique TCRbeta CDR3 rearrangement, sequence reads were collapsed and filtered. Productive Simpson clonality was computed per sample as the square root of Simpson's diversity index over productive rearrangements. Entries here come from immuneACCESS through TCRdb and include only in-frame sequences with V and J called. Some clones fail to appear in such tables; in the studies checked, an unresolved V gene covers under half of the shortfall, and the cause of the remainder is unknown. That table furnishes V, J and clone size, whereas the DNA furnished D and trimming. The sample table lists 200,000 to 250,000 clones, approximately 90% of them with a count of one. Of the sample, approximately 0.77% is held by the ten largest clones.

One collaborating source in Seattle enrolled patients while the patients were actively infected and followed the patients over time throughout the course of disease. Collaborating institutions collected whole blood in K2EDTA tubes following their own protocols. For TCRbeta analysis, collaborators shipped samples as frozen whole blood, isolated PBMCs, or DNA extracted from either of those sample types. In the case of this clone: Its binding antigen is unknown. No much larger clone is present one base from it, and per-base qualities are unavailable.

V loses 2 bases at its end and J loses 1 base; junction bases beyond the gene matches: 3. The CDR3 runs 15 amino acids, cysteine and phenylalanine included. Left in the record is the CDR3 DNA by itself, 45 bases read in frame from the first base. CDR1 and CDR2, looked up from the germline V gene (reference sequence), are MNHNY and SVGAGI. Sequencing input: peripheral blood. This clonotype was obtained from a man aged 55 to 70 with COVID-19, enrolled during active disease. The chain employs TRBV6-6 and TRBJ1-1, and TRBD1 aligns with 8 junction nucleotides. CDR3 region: CASSYPGQGNTEAFF. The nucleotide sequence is TGTGCCAGCAGTTACCCCGGACAGGGGAACACTGAAGCTTTCTTT.